This passage covers 32 T cell receptor beta chains from one sample sequenced in a study of blood T cells in healthy people across ages. Then a second PCR, running roughly 7 to 11 cycles, was carried out with a sample-barcoded 5' primer and a J-beta primer mix. TCRdb used MiXCR to reprocess the 5' RACE reads, holding one entry per CDR3 protein. Of 270,000 or so distinct CDR3 sequences listed, 27% are singletons. Specimen: blood. The receptors were sampled from a woman aged 70 to 79 in good health.

This CDR3 is CSVARWDNEQFF. Here the CDR3 DNA reads TGCAGCGTTGCTCGATGGGACAATGAGCAGTTCTTC. This chain uses TRBV29-1 with TRBJ2-1; D is ambiguous. Germline lookup yields CDR1 SQVTM and CDR2 ANQGSEA. Trimming took off 4 bases at V and 5 bases at J, with 9 bases between the two ends. This CDR3 contains 12 residues.

CDR3: CSVNPTGTDTQYF. As DNA, the CDR3 is TGCAGCGTTAACCCTACAGGGACTGATACGCAGTATTTT. V and J are TRBV29-1 and TRBJ2-3; perhaps D is TRBD1 or TRBD2 (6 bases each). Germline CDR1 is SQVTM and CDR2 is ANQGSEA. The length of the CDR3 is 13 residues. Trimming cost V 5 bases and J 6 bases, with 15 bases left between them.

This clonotype was counted between two and nine times. The gene calls are TRBV12-3 or TRBV12-4 and TRBJ1-1; TRBD1 matches 8 bases. With 7 bases clipped from V and 4 bases from J, the junction kept 11 bases outside the gene matches. CDR3 length: 15 residues. The CDR3 region is CASTLAGGKGTEAFF. Here the CDR3 DNA reads TGTGCCAGCACCCTCGCAGGGGGCAAGGGCACTGAAGCTTTCTTT.

The chain joins TRBV29-1 to TRBJ2-7; 7 nucleotides match TRBD2. Germline assignment: CDR1 SQVTM and CDR2 ANQGSEA. J was trimmed by 2 bases and V by 6 bases; bases with no gene match: 10. The CDR3 is made up of 14 amino acids. CDR3 nucleotide sequence: TGCAGCGTCGACCTGGGAGGGAATCCCTACGAGCAGTACTTC. It codes for CSVDLGGNPYEQYF.

The rearrangement uses TRBV7-6 and TRBJ1-2; D is unclear. The CDR3 extends over 12 amino acids. Per germline, CDR1 SGHVS and CDR2 FNYEAQ. Trimming removed 4 bases from V and 7 bases from J, with 10 bases in between. CDR3 in DNA: TGTGCCAGCAGCTACGACGGTACTGGCTACACCTTC. Protein product: CASSYDGTGYTF. The full variable domain, completed using reference TRBV7-6 and TRBJ1-2, is GAGVSQSPRYKVTKRGQDVALRCDPISGHVSLYWYRQALGQGPEFLTYFNYEAQQDKSGLPNDRFSAERPEGSISTLTIQRTEQRDSAMYRCASSYDGTGYTFGSGTRLTVV.

This chain connects TRBV7-2 to TRBJ2-1; 8 bases align to TRBD2. The germline V gene has CDR1 SGHTA and CDR2 FQGNSA. Trimming removed 6 bases from V and 10 bases from J; junction bases left unmatched: 14. The CDR3 loop spans 15 amino acids. DNA of the CDR3: TGTGCCAGCAGTCCCAGCGGGGGCCCCCCTCGAGAGCAGTTCTTC. Its translation is CASSPSGGPPREQFF.

This clonotype was counted many times. V gene TRBV2 combines with J gene TRBJ1-4, with D unclear. Looked up from germline, CDR1 is SNHLY and CDR2 is FYNNEI. This CDR3 spans 15 amino acids. Trimming took off 7 bases at V and 7 bases at J, with 19 bases between the two ends. CDR3 loop: CASTKTYSPGEKLFF. CDR3 nucleotide sequence: TGTGCCAGCACCAAGACCTATAGTCCGGGTGAAAAACTGTTTTTT.

This clonotype was seen only a few times. The chain combines TRBV29-1 with TRBJ2-1; 9 nucleotides match TRBD1. With V trimmed by 0 bases and J by 6 bases, 9 bases remained unmatched. The germline V gene encodes CDR1 SQVTM and CDR2 ANQGSEA. The CDR3 spans 16 residues. The CDR3 coding sequence is TGCAGCGTTGAAGATAGCGGACAGGGGACCTTCAATGAGCAGTTCTTC. It translates to CSVEDSGQGTFNEQFF.

This clonotype was found a few times. At one end, the junction sequence differs from germline, possibly due to a read error. CDR3 nucleotides: TGTGCCAGCAGTTTGAGCGGAGATGCGCAGTATTTT. Amino acids: CASSLSGDAQYF. J is TRBJ2-3 and V is TRBV7-9; tentatively, D is TRBD2 (5 bases). The CDR3 loop spans 12 amino acids. Germline CDR1 SEHNR, CDR2 FQNEAQ (reference sequence).

The chain links TRBV15 to TRBJ2-1; D is ambiguous. V was shortened by 1 base and J by 1 base, with 11 bases between the two germline ends. There are 16 residues in the CDR3. CDR1 and CDR2 from the germline V gene are LNHNV and YYDKDF (reference sequence). The CDR3 sequence is CATSRAGPGSYNEQFF. CDR3 DNA sequence: TGTGCCACCAGCAGAGCGGGTCCTGGGTCCTACAATGAGCAGTTCTTC.

In its sample, this clonotype was seen a few times. V and J are TRBV13 and TRBJ2-7; D is perhaps TRBD2 (7 bases). The CDR3 has 18 residues. V was pared by 5 bases and J by 5 bases, with 28 bases between. CDR1 and CDR2 (germline): PRHDT, FYEKMQ (reference sequence). The CDR3 region is CASSRRGPTPYIHNEQYF. DNA for the CDR3: TGTGCCAGCAGCCGGCGGGGGCCAACTCCCTACATTCATAACGAGCAGTACTTC.

This clonotype turned up a few times. The chain is built from TRBV7-3 and TRBJ1-2; TRBD1 might be the D (5 bases). The CDR3 covers 13 residues. The V end was cut by 5 bases, the J end by 4 bases, with 11 bases between. In germline, CDR1 is SGHTA, CDR2 FQGTGA. The DNA for the CDR3 is TGTGCCAGCAGCCCTTCAGGGTTCTATGGCTACACCTTC. Protein: CASSPSGFYGYTF.

This clonotype has just a few counts. The genes are TRBV4-1 and TRBJ1-2; D is unclear. The germline gives CDR1 MGHRA, CDR2 YSYEKL. The ends were cut back, 4 bases at V and 3 bases at J, with 18 bases in the middle. The CDR3 runs to 16 residues. CDR3 region: CASSPLGWGGDYGYTF. CDR3 coding DNA: TGCGCCAGCAGCCCTCTGGGTTGGGGAGGAGACTATGGCTACACCTTC.

The sample holds a few counts of this clonotype. The chain couples TRBV5-1 to TRBJ1-1; 7 nucleotides match TRBD1. Germline-derived CDR1 and CDR2 are SGHRS and YFSETQ. The V segment lost 4 bases and the J segment 1 base; nucleotides outside the gene matches: 4. This CDR3 contains 14 residues. CDR3 DNA sequence: TGCGCCAGCAGCAAGGGACAGCCGAACACTGAAGCTTTCTTT. It codes for CASSKGQPNTEAFF.

The rearrangement links TRBV20-1 to TRBJ2-1; the D gene is possibly TRBD1 (5 bases). This CDR3 is 15 amino acids long. Germline CDR1 and CDR2: DFQATT and SNEGSKA (reference sequence). V lost 3 bases and J 5 bases, leaving 17 bases between the germline ends. The CDR3 nucleotides are TGCAGTGCTAGCTTTGTAGGTTCCAGGGACAATGAGCAGTTCTTC. Translating it yields CSASFVGSRDNEQFF.

The chain combines TRBV7-2 with TRBJ2-4, with TRBD1 as a possible D gene (7 bases). Germline CDR1 reads SGHTA; CDR2 reads FQGNSA. Trimming took 4 bases from V and 8 from J, leaving 18 bases between them. The CDR3 has 15 amino acids. CDR3 sequence (DNA): TGTGCCAGCAGCTCCCAACGGACAGGAGGGTACATTCAGTACTTC. It is translated as CASSSQRTGGYIQYF.

The V gene is TRBV6-1, the J gene TRBJ2-5; D uncertain. Judging by the DNA end, TRBJ2-1 fits better; the J call may be wrong. This CDR3 is built from 11 residues. CDR1 is MNHNS, CDR2 SASEGT, per germline. The CDR3 reads CASSESREQFF. For the CDR3, the DNA is TGTGCCAGCAGTGAATCCCGGGAGCAGTTCTTC.

This clonotype was observed a few times. The chain carries TRBV14 and TRBJ2-1; tentatively, D is TRBD1 (6 bases). V shed 2 bases and J shed 10 bases, with 12 bases lying between them. The CDR3 is 13 amino acids. Germline V CDR1 and CDR2: SGHDN, FVKESK. In nucleotides, the CDR3 is TGTGCCAGCAGCCAAACTACCGGGACAGAGCAGTTCTTC. This translates into CASSQTTGTEQFF.

The J gene is TRBJ1-6, the V gene TRBV7-2; D remains unclear. The CDR3 has 13 residues. CDR1 SGHTA and CDR2 FQGNSA come from the germline V gene. The V and J ends lost 5 bases and 13 bases respectively, with 15 bases between them. For the CDR3, the DNA is TGTGCCAGCAGCCTAATCGAGCTTGCGCCCCTCCACTTT. It codes for CASSLIELAPLHF. Combining the CDR3 with reference TRBV7-2 and TRBJ1-6 gives the whole variable domain GAGVSQSPSNKVTEKGKDVELRCDPISGHTALYWYRQSLGQGLEFLIYFQGNSAPDKSGLPSDRFSAERTGGSVSTLTIQRTQQEDSAVYLCASSLIELAPLHFGNGTRLTVT.

The chain combines TRBV28 with TRBJ2-7; D gene uncertain. Germline CDR1 reads MDHEN; CDR2 reads SYDVKM. CDR3 length: 17 amino acids. Deletions cut 6 bases from V and 0 bases from J, with 21 bases between. CDR3 amino acids: CASSNPGGVRSSYEQYF. Here the CDR3 DNA reads TGTGCCAGCAGCAACCCCGGCGGAGTACGAAGCTCCTACGAGCAGTACTTC.

Note on this clonotype: A much more abundant neighbour one base away suggests this may be a read error. V and J are TRBV20-1 and TRBJ2-4; D is possibly TRBD1 (5 bases). The CDR3 has 14 amino acids. Germline CDR1 is DFQATT and CDR2 is SNEGSKA (reference sequence). The chain's CDR3 is CSAREGVGKNILYF. The CDR3 DNA follows: TGCAGTGCTAGAGAAGGGGTGGGCAAAAACATTCTGTACTTC.

The table lists this clonotype with a few counts. V gene TRBV6-6 combines with J gene TRBJ2-3; TRBD2 might be the D (5 bases). CDR1 MNHNY and CDR2 SVGAGI come from the germline V gene (reference sequence). The CDR3 is 14 amino acids. V was cut by 8 bases and J by 2 bases, with 14 bases left in between. This chain's CDR3 is CASSSTHSTDTQYF. CDR3 DNA sequence: TGTGCCAGCTCTAGCACCCATTCCACAGATACGCAGTATTTT.

This clonotype was found a few times. This chain joins TRBV5-6 and TRBJ1-5; D is unresolved. The CDR3 contains 13 residues. Trimming pared 0 bases from V and 4 bases from J, leaving 5 bases between. The germline CDR1 and CDR2 sequences are SGHDT and YYEEEE. CDR3 residues: CASSLVGNQPQHF. The DNA for the CDR3 is TGTGCCAGCAGCTTGGTCGGAAATCAGCCCCAGCATTTT. The variable domain in full, completed from reference TRBV5-6 and TRBJ1-5, reads DAGVTQSPTHLIKTRGQQVTLRCSPKSGHDTVSWYQQALGQGPQFIFQYYEEEERQRGNFPDRFSGHQFPNYSSELNVNALLLGDSALYLCASSLVGNQPQHFGDGTRLSIL.

This rearrangement joins TRBV7-8 to TRBJ1-4; D gene unclear. There are 11 residues in the CDR3. The germline gives CDR1 SGHVS, CDR2 FQNEAQ. With 5 bases removed from V and 7 bases from J, the gap between germline ends came to 5 bases. CDR3 sequence: CASSQREKLFF. The CDR3 coding sequence is TGTGCCAGCAGCCAACGTGAAAAACTGTTTTTT.

In DNA, the CDR3 is TGTGCCAGCAGTGCAACAGGGAGCCCAAAAACTAATGAAAAACTGTTTTTT. Its translation is CASSATGSPKTNEKLFF. The chain employs TRBV6-1 and TRBJ1-4, with a tentative D call TRBD1 (6 bases). V lost 4 bases and J lost 1, with 16 bases in between. This CDR3 spans 17 amino acids. CDR1 MNHNS and CDR2 SASEGT come from the germline V gene.

This CDR3 reads CASSWTSGGTDTQYF. In DNA, the CDR3 is TGTGCCAGCAGTTGGACTAGCGGGGGCACAGATACGCAGTATTTT. V is TRBV6-7 and J is TRBJ2-3; 12 positions match TRBD2. TRBV6-7 is recorded as an ORF, its role being uncertain. The CDR3 has 15 amino acids. The V segment lost 4 bases and the J segment 1 base; nucleotides outside the gene matches: 0.

This clonotype has ten or more counts. The CDR3 nucleotides read TGTGCCAGCAGCACCAACTCTGGGGCCAACGTCCTGACTTTC. Its protein product is CASSTNSGANVLTF. The J gene is TRBJ2-6, the V gene TRBV7-2; no firm D call. Germline assignment: CDR1 SGHTA and CDR2 FQGNSA. The CDR3 has 14 residues. V lost 5 bases, J lost 0 bases, and 5 bases lay in between.

The V and J genes are TRBV6-2 or TRBV6-3 and TRBJ2-6, with a weak D call TRBD1 (6 bases). Germline CDR1 reads MNHEY; CDR2 reads SVGEGT. Trimming took 2 bases from V and 0 from J, leaving 11 bases between them. This CDR3 contains 17 residues. The CDR3 sequence: CASSYKGHGSGANVLTF. The CDR3 DNA is TGTGCCAGCAGTTACAAGGGACACGGCTCTGGGGCCAACGTCCTGACTTTC.

This clonotype has at least ten counts. The CDR3 coding sequence is TGCAGCGTTGAAAATAGGGGGCGAGGGAACACTGAAGCTTTCTTT. It encodes CSVENRGRGNTEAFF. The chain links TRBV29-1 to TRBJ1-1; 7 nucleotides line up with TRBD1. This CDR3 comprises 15 residues. CDR1 and CDR2 (germline): SQVTM, ANQGSEA. V dropped 2 bases and J dropped 1; count of bases not matched to a gene: 7.

This sequence joins TRBV3-1 and TRBJ2-5, with D unclear. The CDR3 consists of 14 residues. The germline V gene has CDR1 LGHDT and CDR2 YNNKEL (reference sequence). Trimming left V 4 bases short and J 1 base short, with 10 bases between. CDR3 residues: CASSLRYTQETQYF. In DNA, the CDR3 is TGTGCCAGCAGCCTCCGGTATACCCAAGAGACCCAGTACTTC.

The chain recombines TRBV10-3 with TRBJ1-5, with D possibly matching TRBD1 (6 bases). The ends were cut back, 7 bases at V and 4 bases at J, with 11 bases in the middle. The germline V gene has CDR1 ENHRY and CDR2 SYGVKD. The CDR3 contains 13 residues. The CDR3 protein is CAINVDRNQPQHF. DNA of the CDR3: TGTGCCATCAATGTAGACAGGAATCAGCCCCAGCATTTT.

The chain has TRBV9 and TRBJ2-7; D unresolved. The V gene lost 0 bases and the J gene lost 4 bases, with 8 bases spanning the gap. Germline CDR1 and CDR2: SGDLS and YYNGEE. The length of the CDR3 is 13 residues. The DNA for the CDR3 is TGTGCCAGCAGCGTAGATATAACTTACGAGCAGTACTTC. Translating gives CASSVDITYEQYF.